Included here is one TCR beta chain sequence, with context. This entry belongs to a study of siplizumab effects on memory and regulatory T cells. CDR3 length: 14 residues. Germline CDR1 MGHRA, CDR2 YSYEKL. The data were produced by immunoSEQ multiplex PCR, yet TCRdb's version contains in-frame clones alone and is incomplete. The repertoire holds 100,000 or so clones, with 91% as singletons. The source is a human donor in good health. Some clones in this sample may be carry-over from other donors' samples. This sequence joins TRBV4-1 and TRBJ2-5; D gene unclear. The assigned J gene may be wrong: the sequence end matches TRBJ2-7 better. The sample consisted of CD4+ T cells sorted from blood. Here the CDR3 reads CASSQDQQTYEQYF. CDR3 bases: TGCGCCAGCAGCCAAGATCAACAGACCTACGAGCAGTACTTC.